The 23 T cell receptor beta chains listed next were all sequenced from one sample in a study of CD8+ T cells in alopecia areata. Extracted RNA was reverse transcribed, and the resulting cDNA served as sequencing template. Here immunoSEQ multiplex PCR was the method, and the copy in TCRdb shows in-frame clones only, minus some. Counted here are 120,000 or so clones, 58% occurring once; the ten biggest clones make up under 35%. Treatment given: oral pan-JAK inhibitor, 5-10 mg twice daily. The sample consisted of CD8+ T cells sorted from blood, taken at week 4, from a patient treated with tofacitinib. The receptors come from a human donor with alopecia areata.

This chain joins TRBV7-8 and TRBJ1-2; a weak D match, TRBD1 (6 bases). Germline CDR1 and CDR2: SGHVS and FQNEAQ. V was trimmed by 2 bases and J by 4 bases, leaving 17 bases between them. The CDR3 is made up of 16 amino acids. CDR3 sequence (DNA): TGTGCCAGCAGCTTAAGTCCAGGGGAAGGAGGCTATGGCTACACCTTC. Amino acid sequence: CASSLSPGEGGYGYTF.

The table lists this clone with a few counts. V usage is TRBV23-1 and J usage is TRBJ1-3; TRBD1 aligns across 9 bases. TRBV23-1 is filed as an ORF, its function uncertain. The trim removed 4 bases at V and 4 bases at J, leaving 8 bases unmatched. The CDR3 loop spans 16 amino acids. CDR3 in amino acids: CASSPLHRGRGNTIYF. The CDR3 region has the DNA TGCGCCAGCAGTCCTCTGCACAGGGGGCGGGGAAACACCATATATTTT.

The V and J genes are TRBV30 and TRBJ2-5, with 10 bases fitting TRBD2. Germline trimming cut 1 base from V and 1 base from J; bases unmatched to any gene: 6. The CDR3 extends over 16 amino acids. In germline, CDR1 is GTSNPN, CDR2 SVGIG (reference sequence). The CDR3, as DNA: TGTGCCTGGAGTGGCGTAGCGGGGGGCCCCCAAGAGACCCAGTACTTC. Translated, it gives CAWSGVAGGPQETQYF.

J is TRBJ1-2 and V is TRBV29-1; 9 bases align to TRBD1. Germline lookup yields CDR1 SQVTM and CDR2 ANQGSEA. Trimming cost V 7 bases and J 5 bases; bases outside gene matches: 5. The CDR3 length is 12 residues. The CDR3 is CSEQGAGYGYTF. The CDR3 DNA is TGCAGCGAACAGGGGGCTGGGTATGGCTACACCTTC.

The V gene is TRBV27, the J gene TRBJ1-5; D uncertain. This CDR3 is built from 13 residues. Trimming pared 2 bases from V and 6 bases from J, leaving 8 bases between. CDR1 MNHEY and CDR2 SMNVEV come from the germline V gene (reference sequence). The CDR3 loop is CASSLGRGQPQHF. CDR3 sequence (DNA): TGTGCCAGCAGTTTAGGACGGGGTCAGCCCCAGCATTTT.

This clone was seen once. The rearrangement links TRBV6-1 to TRBJ1-1; 7 nucleotides match TRBD1. This CDR3 is 12 amino acids long. Germline V gene sequence: CDR1 MNHNS, CDR2 SASEGT. The ends lost 8 bases at V and 1 base at J; junction bases unmatched: 1. For the CDR3, the DNA is TGTGCCAGCCGACAGGGGAACACTGAAGCTTTCTTT. As protein: CASRQGNTEAFF.

This rearrangement joins TRBV6-5 to TRBJ1-6; D might be TRBD1 (5 bases). Germline V gives CDR1 MNHEY, CDR2 SVGAGI. The V gene lost 4 bases and the J gene lost 6 bases, with 13 bases spanning the gap. The CDR3 covers 15 residues. The CDR3 DNA is TGTGCCAGCAGTTTGCACCACAGGTTTAATTCACCCCTCCACTTT. Translating gives CASSLHHRFNSPLHF.

This sequence joins TRBV5-4 and TRBJ2-5; 9 nucleotides agree with TRBD2. The CDR3 sequence is 14 residues long. Looked up from germline, CDR1 is SGHNT and CDR2 is YYREEE (reference sequence). Losses at the gene ends were 1 base for V and 3 bases for J; bases not matched to a gene: 1. CDR3 bases: TGTGCCAGCAGCTTGTCTAGCGGGGAAGAGACCCAGTACTTC. Amino acid sequence: CASSLSSGEETQYF.

This clone came up a few times. The chain combines TRBV4-1 with TRBJ2-5, with 9 bases that match TRBD2. The CDR3 is 14 amino acids. Trimming removed 4 bases from V and 3 bases from J; junction bases left unmatched: 3. The germline gives CDR1 MGHRA, CDR2 YSYEKL. CDR3 sequence reads: CASSPVAGEETQYF. CDR3 nucleotide sequence: TGCGCCAGCAGCCCCGTAGCGGGGGAAGAGACCCAGTACTTC.

The chain is built from TRBV6-5 and TRBJ1-6, with 7 bases fitting TRBD1. With 5 bases clipped from V and 7 bases from J, the junction kept 5 bases outside the gene matches. CDR1 and CDR2 (germline): MNHEY, SVGAGI. There are 14 residues in the CDR3. The DNA for the CDR3 is TGTGCCAGCAGTCTACAGGGGTTGAATTCACCCCTCCACTTT. Protein sequence: CASSLQGLNSPLHF.

The rearrangement joins TRBV29-1 to TRBJ1-2; TRBD1 might be the D (6 bases). The CDR3 spans 14 residues. V was pared by 5 bases and J by 6 bases, with 19 bases between. Germline values: CDR1 SQVTM, CDR2 ANQGSEA. The CDR3 sequence: CSVLETGGFHGYTF. As DNA, the CDR3 is TGCAGCGTTCTCGAGACAGGCGGGTTCCATGGCTACACCTTC.

This chain connects TRBV29-1 to TRBJ2-1, with D perhaps TRBD2 (6 bases). Trimming removed 3 bases at V and 7 bases at J, with 25 bases between. Germline V gene lookup returns CDR1 SQVTM and CDR2 ANQGSEA. The CDR3 runs to 17 residues. CDR3 region: CSVDGSRRDPSGNEQFF. DNA of the CDR3: TGCAGCGTTGATGGAAGTCGGCGGGACCCCAGTGGGAATGAGCAGTTCTTC.

The gene calls are TRBV29-1 and TRBJ2-3, with 9 bases lining up with TRBD1. CDR3 length: 18 amino acids. V shed 5 bases and J 3 bases; nucleotides not matched to a gene: 18. CDR1 and CDR2 (germline): SQVTM, ANQGSEA. In nucleotides, the CDR3 is TGCAGCGTTCGAGACAGGGGGTTTACCTCCCAGCAGACAGATACGCAGTATTTT. Amino acid sequence: CSVRDRGFTSQQTDTQYF.

The gene calls are TRBV5-4 and TRBJ1-2, with D possibly being TRBD1 (6 bases). Germline loops: CDR1 SGHNT, CDR2 YYREEE (reference sequence). This CDR3 is built from 15 residues. The germline V and J ends were trimmed by 4 bases and 8 bases, with 21 bases remaining between them. Here the CDR3 reads CASSDLTGSILGYTF. The DNA for the CDR3 is TGTGCCAGCAGCGATTTGACAGGATCGATTTTGGGCTACACCTTC.

J is TRBJ1-2 and V is TRBV29-1; TRBD1 agrees at 9 bases. The J segment lost 5 bases and the V segment lost 5 bases, leaving 6 bases of the junction unmatched. The CDR3 contains 13 residues. Germline lookup yields CDR1 SQVTM and CDR2 ANQGSEA. CDR3 nucleotide sequence: TGCAGCGTTACGGGACAGGGAATTTATGGCTACACCTTC. Translated, it gives CSVTGQGIYGYTF. The full variable domain, completed using reference TRBV29-1 and TRBJ1-2, is SAVISQKPSRDICQRGTSLTIQCQVDSQVTMMFWYRQQPGQSLTLIATANQGSEATYESGFVIDKFPISRPNLTFSTLTVSNMSPEDSSIYLCSVTGQGIYGYTFGSGTRLTVV.

The chain combines TRBV7-9 with TRBJ2-7; 7 nucleotides line up with TRBD2. From germline, CDR1 is SEHNR and CDR2 FQNEAQ (reference sequence). Trimming at V came to 0 bases and at J to 6 bases, leaving 8 bases not matched to a gene. The CDR3 runs to 15 residues. The CDR3 spells CASSLAWEERGEQYF. The DNA for the CDR3 is TGTGCCAGCAGCTTAGCGTGGGAAGAGCGGGGCGAGCAGTACTTC. Looking up the rest from reference TRBV7-9 and TRBJ2-7 gives the full variable domain: DTGVSQNPRHKITKRGQNVTFRCDPISEHNRLYWYRQTLGQGPEFLTYFQNEAQLEKSRLLSDRFSAERPKGSFSTLEIQRTEQGDSAMYLCASSLAWEERGEQYFGPGTRLTVT.

CDR3 amino acids: CASSWGTGSYEQYF. The CDR3 coding sequence is TGTGCCAGCAGTTGGGGGACAGGGTCCTACGAGCAGTACTTC. The chain uses TRBV27 and TRBJ2-7, with TRBD1 matching 9 bases. Germline V gives CDR1 MNHEY, CDR2 SMNVEV (reference sequence). The junction had 2 bases not matched to a gene; V was cut back by 4 bases and J by 1 base. CDR3 length: 14 residues.

CDR3 nucleotide sequence: TGTGCCAGCAGTCATTATTCACCTCAAGAGACCCAGTACTTC. Translating gives CASSHYSPQETQYF. The V gene is TRBV7-9, the J gene TRBJ2-5; no reliable D call. V lost 6 bases, J lost 2 bases, and 13 bases lay in between. The CDR3 has 14 residues. Germline CDR1 and CDR2: SEHNR and FQNEAQ (reference sequence).

V is TRBV7-9 and J is TRBJ2-1, with D perhaps being TRBD1 or TRBD2 (5 bases each). Looked up from germline, CDR1 is SEHNR and CDR2 is FQNEAQ (reference sequence). V lost 4 bases to trimming and J lost 10 bases, with 14 bases between them. The CDR3 spans 13 residues. In nucleotides, the CDR3 is TGTGCCAGCAGCTCTCTGGGGCTAGCCGAGCAGTTCTTC. Its protein is CASSSLGLAEQFF. Complete variable domain (other parts from reference TRBV7-9 and TRBJ2-1): DTGVSQNPRHKITKRGQNVTFRCDPISEHNRLYWYRQTLGQGPEFLTYFQNEAQLEKSRLLSDRFSAERPKGSFSTLEIQRTEQGDSAMYLCASSSLGLAEQFFGPGTRLTVL.

The chain employs TRBV30 and TRBJ2-3; possibly TRBD1 or TRBD2 for D (6 bases each). The CDR3 totals 12 residues. V gave up 3 bases and J gave up 7 bases, with 11 bases separating them. The germline CDR1 and CDR2 sequences are GTSNPN and SVGIG (reference sequence). CDR3 bases: TGTGCCTGGAGCTCGGGGGCCTATACGCAGTATTTT. Its translation is CAWSSGAYTQYF.

This clone was seen a few times. The J gene is TRBJ1-1, the V gene TRBV4-1; no clear D gene. V was trimmed by 4 bases and J by 2 bases, leaving 11 bases between them. Germline loops: CDR1 MGHRA, CDR2 YSYEKL. This CDR3 contains 14 residues. CDR3 DNA: TGCGCCAGCAGCCCAGACCCGGGAAACACTGAAGCTTTCTTT. Its protein product is CASSPDPGNTEAFF.

The chain couples TRBV29-1 to TRBJ2-1; D is ambiguous. The CDR3 loop spans 11 amino acids. CDR1 is SQVTM, CDR2 ANQGSEA, per germline. Trimming removed 6 bases at V and 6 bases at J, with 9 bases between. In DNA, the CDR3 is TGCAGCGTCCGGGCCCTCAATGAGCAGTTCTTC. Translated, it gives CSVRALNEQFF.

This clone was counted only a few times. The chain recombines TRBV5-6 with TRBJ1-1, with D unresolved. Trimming took 0 bases from V and 4 from J, leaving 7 bases between them. Germline CDR1 reads SGHDT; CDR2 reads YYEEEE. The CDR3 extends over 13 amino acids. CDR3: CASSLVGSTEAFF. The DNA for the CDR3 is TGTGCCAGCAGCTTGGTAGGGAGCACTGAAGCTTTCTTT.